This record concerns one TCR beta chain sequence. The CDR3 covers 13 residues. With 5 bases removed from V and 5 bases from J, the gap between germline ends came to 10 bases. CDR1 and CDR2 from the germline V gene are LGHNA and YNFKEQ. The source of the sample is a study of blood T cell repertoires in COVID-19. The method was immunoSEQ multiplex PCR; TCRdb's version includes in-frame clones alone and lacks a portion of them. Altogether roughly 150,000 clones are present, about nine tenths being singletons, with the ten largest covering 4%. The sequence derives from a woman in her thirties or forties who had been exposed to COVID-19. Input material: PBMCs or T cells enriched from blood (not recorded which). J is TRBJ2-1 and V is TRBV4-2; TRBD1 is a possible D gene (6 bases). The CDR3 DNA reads TGTGCCAGCAGCTGGGGACAACACAATGAGCAGTTCTTC. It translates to CASSWGQHNEQFF.